These 4 T cell receptor beta chains were all obtained from the same sample, sequenced in a study of cytomegalovirus exposure and HLA in healthy donors. 13 Jbeta primers and 60 Vbeta primers were used for the PCR. Assay: immunoSEQ multiplex PCR; the TCRdb copy retains only in-frame clones and omits some. Of more than 80,000 clones detected, approximately 82% appear once; the ten largest clones hold under 4%. The sequenced material came from PBMCs. These receptors all come from a female donor in good health and CMV-seropositive.

About this clone itself: This sample also contains other DNA sequences that code for the same CDR3. The chain employs TRBV5-1 and TRBJ2-1, with 16 bases that match TRBD2. The J segment lost 3 bases and the V segment lost 3 bases, leaving 3 bases of the junction unmatched. CDR3 length: 17 amino acids. The V gene's germline CDR1 is SGHRS and CDR2 YFSETQ. In DNA, the CDR3 is TGCGCCAGCAGCTCGGGACTAGCGGGAGGGCTCTACAATGAGCAGTTCTTC. Amino acid sequence: CASSSGLAGGLYNEQFF.

J is TRBJ1-2 and V is TRBV5-1; D may be TRBD1 (5 bases). The CDR3 is made up of 16 amino acids. V was pared by 4 bases and J by 5 bases, with 21 bases between. The germline gives CDR1 SGHRS, CDR2 YFSETQ. The CDR3 DNA reads as TGCGCCAGCAGCCAGGGTAGAACGGGTAATCGATATGGCTACACCTTC. It specifies CASSQGRTGNRYGYTF.

This clone came up a few times. This rearrangement joins TRBV19 to TRBJ2-5; 8 bases match TRBD1. Losses at the gene ends were 5 bases for V and 2 bases for J; bases not matched to a gene: 4. The V gene's germline CDR1 is LNHDA and CDR2 SQIVND (reference sequence). There are 14 residues in the CDR3. DNA for the CDR3: TGTGCCAGTAGTTCCACAGGGGGGCAAGAGACCCAGTACTTC. The encoded protein is CASSSTGGQETQYF. The whole variable domain, remainder taken from reference TRBV19 and TRBJ2-5, is DGGITQSPKYLFRKEGQNVTLSCEQNLNHDAMYWYRQDPGQGLRLIYYSQIVNDFQKGDIAEGYSVSREKKESFPLTVTSAQKNPTAFYLCASSSTGGQETQYFGPGTRLLVL.

The chain employs TRBV6-5 and TRBJ1-2; D remains unclear. Germline CDR1 reads MNHEY; CDR2 reads SVGAGI. Trimming cost V 6 bases and J 0 bases, with 8 bases left between them. This CDR3 comprises 13 residues. CDR3 DNA: TGTGCCAGCAGCAGACAAGCTAACTATGGCTACACCTTC. Protein sequence: CASSRQANYGYTF.